Below are 19 T cell receptor beta chains sequenced from a single sample in a study of long-term antiretroviral therapy in people with HIV (dated by TCRdb to 2021 to 2024). The immunoSEQ hsTCRB v3.0 assay was used at survey level resolution for TRB variable region sequencing. TCRdb limited this immuneACCESS table to in-frame rearrangements with V and J called. A share of clones is missing; checked studies link under half to unresolved V genes, and the rest is unexplained. This sample has 30,000 to 40,000 clones in its table, and 70% to 90% of those were observed once. Roughly a tenth of the sample rests with the top ten. Sequenced material: unsorted PBMCs, taken 2.2 years after starting antiretroviral therapy. The receptors were sampled from a man aged 18 to 29 with HIV.

The genes are TRBV5-1 and TRBJ2-2; weak D call: TRBD1 (5 bases). Germline V gene sequence: CDR1 SGHRS, CDR2 YFSETQ. CDR3 length: 13 amino acids. V was cut by 4 bases and J by 5 bases, with 9 bases left in between. The CDR3 nucleotides are TGCGCCAGCAGCATTCAGGGTACCGGGGAGCTGTTTTTT. Encoded protein: CASSIQGTGELFF.

The V gene is TRBV13, the J gene TRBJ1-1, with 11 positions matching TRBD1. Germline CDR1 reads PRHDT; CDR2 reads FYEKMQ (reference sequence). V was clipped by 4 bases and J by 4 bases; unmatched bases: 11. This CDR3 spans 17 amino acids. In nucleotides, the CDR3 is TGTGCCAGCAGCTCCTGGACAGGGGGCGCAAGGGCCACTGAAGCTTTCTTT. Translated: CASSSWTGGARATEAFF. The entire variable domain, with the rest obtained from reference TRBV13 and TRBJ1-1, is as follows: AAGVIQSPRHLIKEKRETATLKCYPIPRHDTVYWYQQGPGQDPQFLISFYEKMQSDKGSIPDRFSAQQFSDYHSELNMSSLELGDSALYFCASSSWTGGARATEAFFGQGTRLTVV.

V and J are TRBV7-8 and TRBJ1-2, with D tentatively TRBD1 (5 bases). V lost 3 bases, J lost 7 bases, and 12 bases lay in between. Germline V gives CDR1 SGHVS, CDR2 FQNEAQ. The CDR3 has 13 residues. This CDR3 is CASSLEGTGGYTF. The CDR3 DNA is TGTGCCAGCAGCTTGGAGGGGACCGGTGGCTACACCTTC. Using reference TRBV7-8 and TRBJ1-2 for the parts outside the CDR3, the full variable domain is GAGVSQSPRYKVAKRGQDVALRCDPISGHVSLFWYQQALGQGPEFLTYFQNEAQLDKSGLPSDRFFAERPEGSVSTLKIQRTQQEDSAVYLCASSLEGTGGYTFGSGTRLTVV.

The chain links TRBV7-3 to TRBJ1-1; a weak D match, TRBD1 (6 bases). The CDR3 has 15 residues. Germline CDR1 reads SGHTA; CDR2 reads FQGTGA. Trimming shortened V by 2 bases and J by 1 base, and 11 bases separated the two germline ends. CDR3 residues: CASSLVGRGNTEAFF. CDR3 in DNA: TGTGCCAGCAGCTTAGTGGGCAGGGGGAACACTGAAGCTTTCTTT.

In its sample, this clone was seen once. The chain joins TRBV18 to TRBJ1-5; D is unresolved. Trimming removed 3 bases at V and 3 bases at J, with 12 bases between. Germline lookup yields CDR1 KGHSH and CDR2 LQKENI. This CDR3 spans 15 amino acids. CDR3 residues: CASSPREALNQPQHF. The CDR3 DNA sequence: TGTGCCAGCTCACCTAGAGAGGCGCTCAATCAGCCCCAGCATTTT.

A few counts support this clone. The chain couples TRBV30 to TRBJ1-1, with 9 bases lining up with TRBD1. With 5 bases clipped from V and 5 bases from J, the junction kept 15 bases outside the gene matches. CDR1 GTSNPN and CDR2 SVGIG come from the germline V gene (reference sequence). The CDR3 runs to 16 residues. The CDR3, as DNA: TGTGCCTGGGGTACACAGGGGGCCGGTTTTCTTACTGAAGCTTTCTTT. Protein: CAWGTQGAGFLTEAFF.

The V call is TRBV27, the J call TRBJ2-2, with 9 positions matching TRBD2. Germline assignment: CDR1 MNHEY and CDR2 SMNVEV (reference sequence). This CDR3 has 14 residues. Unmatched junction bases numbered 6, after V lost 6 bases and J lost 7 bases. The CDR3 loop reads CASRASGMDGELFF. The CDR3 bases are TGTGCCAGCAGGGCTAGCGGGATGGACGGGGAGCTGTTTTTT.

The sample holds a few counts of this clone. This chain connects TRBV28 to TRBJ1-3; D remains ambiguous. The CDR3 runs 14 residues. Germline CDR1 MDHEN, CDR2 SYDVKM. V was trimmed by 5 bases and J by 4 bases, leaving 12 bases between them. The CDR3 region is CASSAPDRGNTIYF. Written as DNA, the CDR3 is TGTGCCAGCAGTGCCCCGGACCGGGGAAACACCATATATTTT. The variable domain in full, completed from reference TRBV28 and TRBJ1-3, reads DVKVTQSSRYLVKRTGEKVFLECVQDMDHENMFWYRQDPGLGLRLIYFSYDVKMKEKGDIPEGYSVSREKKERFSLILESASTNQTSMYLCASSAPDRGNTIYFGEGSWLTVV.

The chain employs TRBV27 and TRBJ2-3; D is unclear. Trimming pared 1 base from V and 1 base from J, leaving 6 bases between. The germline V gene has CDR1 MNHEY and CDR2 SMNVEV (reference sequence). The CDR3 is 14 amino acids. The DNA for the CDR3 is TGTGCCAGCAGTTTATTTTTCGGCACAGATACGCAGTATTTT. Translation gives CASSLFFGTDTQYF.

The genes are TRBV18 and TRBJ2-1; 9 bases map to TRBD2. V was clipped by 6 bases and J by 6 bases; unmatched bases: 12. There are 16 residues in the CDR3. The germline gives CDR1 KGHSH, CDR2 LQKENI. In DNA form, the CDR3 reads TGTGCCAGCTCCGAAACTTGGCGGGGGGGCCTCAATGAGCAGTTCTTC. It is translated as CASSETWRGGLNEQFF.

The chain recombines TRBV5-6 with TRBJ1-1; TRBD1 matches 9 bases. Germline V gives CDR1 SGHDT, CDR2 YYEEEE. The length of the CDR3 is 15 residues. V lost 0 bases, J lost 5 bases, and 5 bases stayed unmatched. The CDR3 DNA reads TGTGCCAGCAGCTTGGAAGGACAGGGGAAAACTGAAGCTTTCTTT. It encodes CASSLEGQGKTEAFF.

In regard to this clone: Mismatch with germline at one junction end may stem from a read error. This CDR3 is CANSLEYGGNQPQHF. As DNA, the CDR3 is TGTGCCAACAGCTTAGAGTACGGGGGCAATCAGCCCCAGCATTTT. The V gene is TRBV7-9, the J gene TRBJ1-5; D gene ambiguous. Germline V gene sequence: CDR1 SEHNR, CDR2 FQNEAQ (reference sequence). CDR3 size: 15 residues.

The chain uses TRBV27 and TRBJ2-2, with 7 bases that match TRBD2. Germline V gives CDR1 MNHEY, CDR2 SMNVEV (reference sequence). The length of the CDR3 is 16 residues. After removal of 0 bases from V and 4 bases from J, the junction contained 5 bases not matched to a gene. For the CDR3, the DNA is TGTGCCAGCAGTTTATCCGGCGGGAGATTCACCGGGGAGCTGTTTTTT. This codes for CASSLSGGRFTGELFF.

This clone occurred a few times. This rearrangement joins TRBV5-4 to TRBJ1-2, with TRBD1 matching over 10 bases. CDR1 is SGHNT and CDR2 is YYREEE in the germline V gene (reference sequence). This CDR3 has 16 residues. The junction had 9 bases not matched to a gene; V was cut back by 6 bases and J by 1 base. Here the CDR3 DNA reads TGTGCCAGCATCGGGACAGGGGAACACTTTAACTATGGCTACACCTTC. Amino acid sequence: CASIGTGEHFNYGYTF.

This clone was recorded once. The chain recombines TRBV14 with TRBJ2-5; 11 bases match TRBD2. Germline CDR1 reads SGHDN; CDR2 reads FVKESK. The CDR3 covers 15 residues. The V segment lost 3 bases and the J segment 5 bases; nucleotides outside the gene matches: 5. The CDR3 DNA is TGTGCCAGCAGCCACCTAGCGGGGGGCCGGGAGACCCAGTACTTC. Its protein product is CASSHLAGGRETQYF.

The chain has TRBV6-6 and TRBJ2-1; TRBD2 might be the D (6 bases). Trimming stripped 4 bases from V and 8 bases from J, with 15 bases between. CDR1 and CDR2 (germline): MNHNY, SVGAGI (reference sequence). The CDR3 is 14 amino acids. The CDR3 nucleotides read TGTGCCAGCAGTTCCCCCGGGAGAGCCGATGAGCAGTTCTTC. The encoded protein is CASSSPGRADEQFF.

This clone was observed a single time. The V gene is TRBV10-3, the J gene TRBJ1-3, with 10 bases fitting TRBD1. CDR1 is ENHRY and CDR2 is SYGVKD in the germline V gene. The CDR3 runs 15 residues. Losses at the gene ends were 7 bases for V and 3 bases for J; bases not matched to a gene: 6. CDR3 in DNA: TGTGCCATCAAAGGTGACAGGGGGCTTGGAAACACCATATATTTT. Translated: CAIKGDRGLGNTIYF.

The chain uses TRBV7-3 and TRBJ2-1, with 8 bases lining up with TRBD1. This CDR3 is 13 amino acids long. V was pared by 4 bases and J by 6 bases, with 2 bases of the junction left unmatched. The germline V gene has CDR1 SGHTA and CDR2 FQGTGA. CDR3 region: CASSSGQVNEQFF. The CDR3 coding sequence is TGTGCCAGCAGCTCGGGACAGGTCAATGAGCAGTTCTTC.

The chain is built from TRBV5-1 and TRBJ2-5; D may be TRBD2 (5 bases). The CDR3 is 13 residues long. Trimming took 0 bases from V and 5 from J, leaving 8 bases between them. Germline V gene sequence: CDR1 SGHRS, CDR2 YFSETQ. CDR3 region: CASSLGGGETQYF. CDR3 coding DNA: TGCGCCAGCAGCTTGGGAGGCGGGGAGACCCAGTACTTC.